The TCR beta chain described here comes from a study of identical twins. This clonotype has just a few counts. Everyone who gave samples was a healthy Caucasian. There are 14 residues in the CDR3. Trimming stripped 6 bases from V and 1 base from J, with 12 bases between. Per germline, CDR1 DFQATT and CDR2 SNEGSKA (reference sequence). Via MiXCR, TCRdb re-called the 5' RACE reads, giving one row per CDR3 protein. The data hold 200,000 to 300,000 distinct CDR3 sequences, with 12% observed a single time. These data also formed part of another study, on yellow fever vaccine responses in identical twins. That work adds: Twins' vaccine T cell response reportedly gave the appearance of partial convergence and partial personalization.

The source of this sequence is a woman between 18 and 29 years old in good health. The chain recombines TRBV20-1 with TRBJ2-2; weak D call: TRBD2 (6 bases). The sample taken for sequencing was memory (CD45RO+) T cells sorted from blood. DNA of the CDR3: TGCAGTGCGGCGGGACCTTTGAACACCGGGGAGCTGTTTTTT. Its protein is CSAAGPLNTGELFF.